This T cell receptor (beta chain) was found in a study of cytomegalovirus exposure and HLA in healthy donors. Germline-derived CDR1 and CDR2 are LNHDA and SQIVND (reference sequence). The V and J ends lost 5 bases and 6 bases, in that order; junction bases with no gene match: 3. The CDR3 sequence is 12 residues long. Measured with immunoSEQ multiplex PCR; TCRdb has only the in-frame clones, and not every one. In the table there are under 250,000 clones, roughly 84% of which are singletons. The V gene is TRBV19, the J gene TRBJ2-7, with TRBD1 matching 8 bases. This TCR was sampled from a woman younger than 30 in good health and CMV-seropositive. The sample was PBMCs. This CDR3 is CASSAGTGEQYF. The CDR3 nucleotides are TGTGCCAGTAGTGCAGGGACAGGCGAGCAGTACTTC.